Below, 16 T cell receptor beta chains from the same sample are listed, as sequenced in a study of T cell changes during pregnancy in multiple sclerosis. Assay used: immunoSEQ multiplex PCR; TCRdb lists only in-frame clones, some missing. The data contain 70,000 to 85,000 clones, about 92% of them singletons. The sequencing here drew on peripheral blood, taken before pregnancy. The receptors originated from a female donor with multiple sclerosis, enrolled in a pregnancy study.

The J gene is TRBJ2-1, the V gene TRBV7-2, with 7 nucleotides matching TRBD1. The CDR3 covers 16 residues. J was trimmed by 1 base and V by 3 bases; bases with no gene match: 6. CDR1 is SGHTA and CDR2 is FQGNSA in the germline V gene. The CDR3 DNA reads as TGTGCCAGCAGCTTCCGGACAGGAACATCCTACAATGAGCAGTTCTTC. This encodes CASSFRTGTSYNEQFF.

This clone was observed once. The chain is built from TRBV18 and TRBJ2-3; the match to TRBD1 covers 10 bases. The CDR3 spans 19 residues. V gave up 3 bases and J gave up 3 bases; unmatched junction bases: 15. The V gene's germline CDR1 is KGHSH and CDR2 LQKENI. This chain's CDR3 is CASSPSGTGASPLTDTQYF. CDR3 in DNA: TGTGCCAGCTCACCGAGTGGGACAGGGGCCTCCCCTTTAACAGATACGCAGTATTTT.

This chain connects TRBV19 to TRBJ2-5, with D possibly being TRBD2 (5 bases). The CDR3 consists of 14 residues. Between the trimmed V and J ends, which lost 3 bases and 2 bases, there was a span of 10 bases. Germline-derived CDR1 and CDR2 are LNHDA and SQIVND (reference sequence). DNA of the CDR3: TGTGCCAGTAGTATGCCAGCGGATCAAGAGACCCAGTACTTC. It encodes CASSMPADQETQYF.

The chain has TRBV4-1 and TRBJ1-6; D not certain. CDR3 length: 15 amino acids. V shed 1 base and J shed 5 bases, with 9 bases lying between them. Germline lookup yields CDR1 MGHRA and CDR2 YSYEKL. CDR3 in DNA: TGCGCCAGCAGCCAAGGGGCAGCAAATAATTCACCCCTCCACTTT. It codes for CASSQGAANNSPLHF.

This chain joins TRBV30 and TRBJ1-2, with 12 bases matching TRBD1. Germline V gives CDR1 GTSNPN, CDR2 SVGIG (reference sequence). CDR3 length: 12 amino acids. CDR3 DNA sequence: TGTGCGGGACAGGGGGCGCGGTACGGCTACACCTTC. Protein: CAGQGARYGYTF.

The chain has TRBV11-2 and TRBJ2-7, with TRBD2 as a possible D gene (5 bases). Germline V gene data show CDR1 as SGHAT and CDR2 as FQNNGV. Trimming pared 5 bases from V and 2 bases from J, leaving 7 bases between. This CDR3 has 12 residues. For the CDR3, the DNA is TGTGCCAGCAGCCGAGGGACCTACGAGCAGTACTTC. Residues: CASSRGTYEQYF.

The chain joins TRBV7-9 to TRBJ2-1; D is ambiguous. Deletions cut 6 bases from V and 8 bases from J, with 11 bases between. Germline CDR1 reads SEHNR; CDR2 reads FQNEAQ (reference sequence). This CDR3 region has 12 residues. The CDR3 DNA is TGTGCCAGCAGAGCCTCAGGTGATGAGCAGTTCTTC. This sequence encodes CASRASGDEQFF.

The chain couples TRBV19 to TRBJ2-2, with 7 bases lining up with TRBD1. After removal of 4 bases from V and 4 bases from J, the junction contained 12 bases not matched to a gene. The germline gives CDR1 LNHDA, CDR2 SQIVND (reference sequence). The CDR3 runs to 17 residues. CDR3 loop: CASSRSDRARSTGELFF. Written as DNA, the CDR3 is TGTGCCAGTAGTAGGTCCGACAGGGCACGATCCACCGGGGAGCTGTTTTTT.

The CDR3 region is CASSFAPDSPNGYTF. DNA of the CDR3: TGTGCCAGCAGCTTCGCCCCCGACAGTCCGAATGGCTACACCTTC. This chain links TRBV7-2 with TRBJ1-2; D might be TRBD1 (5 bases). V lost 3 bases to trimming and J lost 6 bases, with 17 bases between them. Germline CDR1 reads SGHTA; CDR2 reads FQGNSA. The CDR3 consists of 15 residues.

V usage is TRBV27 and J usage is TRBJ1-5; unclear D gene. Per germline, CDR1 MNHEY and CDR2 SMNVEV (reference sequence). The CDR3 has 13 residues. Trimming left V 6 bases short and J 6 bases short, with 12 bases between. CDR3 region: CASRGNRGQPQHF. In DNA, the CDR3 is TGTGCCAGCAGAGGTAACCGGGGTCAGCCCCAGCATTTT.

The V gene is TRBV28, the J gene TRBJ2-1; 14 nucleotides match TRBD2. The CDR3 covers 16 residues. Germline trimming cut 5 bases from V and 6 bases from J; bases unmatched to any gene: 6. CDR1 MDHEN and CDR2 SYDVKM come from the germline V gene. The CDR3 region is CASSKSGTSGSNEQFF. The DNA for the CDR3 is TGTGCCAGCAGTAAATCCGGGACTAGCGGGAGCAATGAGCAGTTCTTC.

This clone was counted only a few times. V and J are TRBV14 and TRBJ2-7; D is unresolved. V was cut by 4 bases and J by 3 bases, with 13 bases left in between. The CDR3 spans 14 residues. In germline, CDR1 is SGHDN, CDR2 FVKESK. CDR3 in DNA: TGTGCCAGCAGCCCCAATAGACTGAGCTACGAGCAGTACTTC. It codes for CASSPNRLSYEQYF.

This clone has a handful of counts. The rearrangement uses TRBV27 and TRBJ2-2, with unresolved D. The CDR3 has 15 residues. The germline V gene has CDR1 MNHEY and CDR2 SMNVEV (reference sequence). The V and J ends lost 5 bases and 0 bases respectively, with 10 bases between them. CDR3 region: CASSPQVSNTGELFF. CDR3 bases: TGTGCCAGCAGTCCCCAGGTTTCGAACACCGGGGAGCTGTTTTTT.

The rearrangement joins TRBV14 to TRBJ2-2, with TRBD2 as a possible D gene (6 bases). V lost 5 bases and J lost 1, with 20 bases in between. The CDR3 sequence is 18 residues long. The germline V gene has CDR1 SGHDN and CDR2 FVKESK. This CDR3 reads CASSYSTGTSWNTGELFF. The CDR3, as DNA: TGTGCCAGCAGCTACAGCACCGGGACTTCATGGAACACCGGGGAGCTGTTTTTT.

This chain joins TRBV6-6 and TRBJ1-5, with TRBD1 matching 10 bases. V was pared by 7 bases and J by 6 bases, with 9 bases of the junction left unmatched. In germline, CDR1 is MNHNY, CDR2 SVGAGI (reference sequence). The CDR3 extends over 15 amino acids. Here the CDR3 DNA reads TGTGCCAGCATCCGCCGACAGGGGGCAGGTCAGCCCCAGCATTTT. It is translated as CASIRRQGAGQPQHF.

The chain uses TRBV7-8 and TRBJ1-2; D gene ambiguous. V lost 2 bases to trimming and J lost 7 bases, with 8 bases between them. The CDR3 contains 12 residues. CDR1 is SGHVS and CDR2 is FQNEAQ in the germline V gene. The CDR3, as DNA: TGTGCCAGCAGCTTAAACGGAGGTGGCTACACCTTC. Translating gives CASSLNGGGYTF. Complete variable domain (other parts from reference TRBV7-8 and TRBJ1-2): GAGVSQSPRYKVAKRGQDVALRCDPISGHVSLFWYQQALGQGPEFLTYFQNEAQLDKSGLPSDRFFAERPEGSVSTLKIQRTQQEDSAVYLCASSLNGGGYTFGSGTRLTVV.